Presented here are 31 T cell receptor beta chains from one specimen sequenced in a study of immune evolution from preneoplasia to lung adenocarcinoma. Only in-frame clones appear in the TCRdb table, and some are missing; sequencing was by immunoSEQ multiplex PCR. Among just under 10,000 clones listed, 60% to 85% were seen once. What was sequenced was FFPE minimally invasive lung adenocarcinoma tissue. These receptors were obtained from a person between 70 and 80 years old with lung adenocarcinoma. Some clones in this sample may be carry-over from other donors' samples.

This clone was observed a few times. The gene calls are TRBV6-5 and TRBJ2-7, with 11 positions matching TRBD2. Per germline, CDR1 MNHEY and CDR2 SVGAGI. The CDR3 spans 14 residues. After removal of 5 bases from V and 2 bases from J, the junction contained 2 bases not matched to a gene. The CDR3 bases are TGTGCCAGCAGTCAACTAGCGGGGGCCTACGAGCAGTACTTC. Protein product: CASSQLAGAYEQYF.

Points on this clone: The junction does not match germline at one end; this may be a read error. The V call is TRBV7-7, the J call TRBJ2-5, with D tentatively TRBD1 or TRBD2 (5 bases each). The length of the CDR3 is 14 residues. CDR1 is SSHAT, CDR2 FNYEAQ, per germline (reference sequence). The CDR3 loop is CASSAGTGQETQYF. CDR3 bases: TGTGCTAGCAGTGCCGGGACGGGGCAAGAGACCCAGTACTTC.

This clone came up once. The V gene is TRBV12-5, the J gene TRBJ2-3; 7 nucleotides line up with TRBD2. The CDR3 has 14 residues. Germline CDR1 is LGHNT and CDR2 is FRNRAP. Losses at the gene ends were 6 bases for V and 6 bases for J; bases not matched to a gene: 9. This CDR3 reads CASGYRAGPDTQYF. CDR3 nucleotides: TGTGCTAGTGGGTATCGAGCGGGGCCCGATACGCAGTATTTT.

The V call is TRBV4-2, the J call TRBJ1-2; no reliable D call. The germline gives CDR1 LGHNA, CDR2 YNFKEQ. V shed 4 bases and J shed 8 bases, with 20 bases lying between them. This CDR3 region has 15 residues. The CDR3: CASSLEPPGWAGYTF. The DNA of the CDR3 is TGTGCCAGCAGCCTAGAGCCCCCCGGTTGGGCGGGCTACACCTTC.

The chain uses TRBV4-2 and TRBJ1-3; D not certain. Germline V gene data show CDR1 as LGHNA and CDR2 as YNFKEQ. The CDR3 is made up of 13 amino acids. The V and J ends lost 2 bases and 0 bases respectively, with 2 bases between them. The CDR3 nucleotides are TGTGCCAGCAGCCAATACTCTGGAAACACCATATATTTT. Encoded protein: CASSQYSGNTIYF.

The J gene is TRBJ2-2, the V gene TRBV30; TRBD1 or TRBD2 may be the D gene (5 bases each). Germline CDR1 and CDR2: GTSNPN and SVGIG (reference sequence). The CDR3 loop spans 13 amino acids. V was pared by 0 bases and J by 6 bases, with 8 bases between. The CDR3: CAWSVWGSGELFF. CDR3 coding DNA: TGTGCCTGGAGTGTATGGGGGTCCGGGGAGCTGTTTTTT.

In this sample, this clone turned up once. The chain recombines TRBV28 with TRBJ1-5; D unresolved. Germline V gene sequence: CDR1 MDHEN, CDR2 SYDVKM. The CDR3 spans 17 residues. V was shortened by 4 bases and J by 0 bases, with 16 bases between the two germline ends. This CDR3 is CASSSFKDGYSNQPQHF. The CDR3 nucleotides read TGTGCCAGCAGTTCATTTAAGGACGGATATAGCAATCAGCCCCAGCATTTT.

The CDR3 loop reads CASSGGSNTGELFF. CDR3 DNA sequence: TGTGCCAGCAGCGGGGGGTCGAACACCGGGGAGCTGTTTTTT. This chain joins TRBV9 and TRBJ2-2; D possibly uses TRBD1 or TRBD2 (5 bases each). CDR3 length: 14 amino acids. The germline V and J ends were trimmed by 3 bases and 0 bases, with 6 bases remaining between them. The germline V gene encodes CDR1 SGDLS and CDR2 YYNGEE.

The chain carries TRBV7-9 and TRBJ2-2; the match to TRBD1 covers 8 bases. Germline CDR1 SEHNR, CDR2 FQNEAQ (reference sequence). J lost 1 base, V lost 5 bases, and 12 bases had no gene match. This CDR3 spans 18 amino acids. DNA for the CDR3: TGTGCCAGCAGCCCAAGGACAGGGATGACGCGGAACACCGGGGAGCTGTTTTTT. Encoded protein: CASSPRTGMTRNTGELFF.

Note on this clone: Its ends do not fully match the called genes, so a read error is possible. The V call is TRBV7-7, the J call TRBJ2-7; D might be TRBD2 (5 bases). CDR3 length: 13 amino acids. Per the germline V gene, CDR1 is SSHAT and CDR2 is FNYEAQ (reference sequence). The CDR3 coding sequence is TGTGCTAGCAGCTTATTGACTAAGAGCGAGCAGTACTTC. Protein: CASSLLTKSEQYF.

The chain links TRBV7-3 to TRBJ2-2; D gene ambiguous. The ends were cut back, 0 bases at V and 4 bases at J, with 12 bases in the middle. Per germline, CDR1 SGHTA and CDR2 FQGTGA. The CDR3 sequence is 16 residues long. The CDR3: CASSLTSSRGTGELFF. Written as DNA, the CDR3 is TGTGCCAGCAGCTTAACATCCAGCCGAGGCACCGGGGAGCTGTTTTTT.

DNA of the CDR3: TGTGCCACCAGCAGAGTGGACAGGGGCAATCAGCCCCAGCATTTT. Translating gives CATSRVDRGNQPQHF. The chain employs TRBV15 and TRBJ1-5; 8 nucleotides match TRBD1. Germline CDR1 LNHNV, CDR2 YYDKDF (reference sequence). The CDR3 runs to 15 residues. J gave up 2 bases and V 1 base, and 1 base lay outside the gene matches.

The chain uses TRBV5-5 and TRBJ1-2, with D perhaps TRBD1 (6 bases). Germline-derived CDR1 and CDR2 are SGHKS and YYEKEE (reference sequence). Trimming pared 2 bases from V and 0 bases from J, leaving 11 bases between. The CDR3 totals 15 residues. The CDR3 DNA follows: TGTGCCAGCAGCTTTCCCCAGGGGACTAACTATGGCTACACCTTC. This gives the protein CASSFPQGTNYGYTF.

This clone was seen a single time. An end of the junction differs from the germline gene, which may be a read error. The chain links TRBV11-2 to TRBJ2-7; 7 nucleotides match TRBD1. Germline-derived CDR1 and CDR2 are SGHAT and FQNNGV. The CDR3 covers 13 residues. In DNA, the CDR3 is TGTGCCAGCAGTCGACAGGGTTACTACGGGCAGTACTTC. It specifies CASSRQGYYGQYF.

The CDR3: CASSPSGVNYGYTF. CDR3 DNA sequence: TGTGCCAGCAGCCCCAGCGGGGTGAACTATGGCTACACCTTC. This chain uses TRBV7-9 with TRBJ1-2; no clear D gene. Trimming removed 5 bases at V and 2 bases at J, with 12 bases between. The CDR3 has 14 residues. CDR1 SEHNR and CDR2 FQNEAQ come from the germline V gene (reference sequence).

The CDR3 here is CASSFVAGNTGELFF. The CDR3 DNA reads as TGTGCCAGCAGCTTCGTAGCGGGGAACACCGGGGAGCTGTTTTTT. The genes are TRBV11-2 and TRBJ2-2; TRBD2 matches at 7 bases. With V trimmed by 3 bases and J by 1 base, 2 bases remained unmatched. Germline V gene data show CDR1 as SGHAT and CDR2 as FQNNGV. There are 15 residues in the CDR3.

The chain carries TRBV30 and TRBJ1-1; D is uncertain. V lost 0 bases and J 2 bases, leaving 7 bases between the germline ends. The CDR3 is 13 amino acids. Germline CDR1 reads GTSNPN; CDR2 reads SVGIG (reference sequence). The DNA of the CDR3 is TGTGCCTGGAGTGTACAAAGCAACACTGAAGCTTTCTTT. As protein: CAWSVQSNTEAFF.

The genes are TRBV5-4 and TRBJ2-2; 10 bases map to TRBD2. The trim removed 0 bases at V and 3 bases at J, leaving 5 bases unmatched. The CDR3 has 17 residues. Per germline, CDR1 SGHNT and CDR2 YYREEE (reference sequence). CDR3 protein: CASSLESGGAHTGELFF. In DNA form, the CDR3 reads TGTGCCAGCAGCTTGGAGAGCGGGGGGGCTCACACCGGGGAGCTGTTTTTT.

J is TRBJ1-4 and V is TRBV18; D call uncertain. V was shortened by 3 bases and J by 2 bases, with 10 bases between the two germline ends. This CDR3 has 15 amino acids. The germline V gene encodes CDR1 KGHSH and CDR2 LQKENI. Written as DNA, the CDR3 is TGTGCCAGCTCACCCAGATTAGCGACTAATGAAAAACTGTTTTTT. This gives the protein CASSPRLATNEKLFF.

The genes are TRBV10-2 and TRBJ1-1; D is unclear. CDR3 length: 13 amino acids. From germline, CDR1 is WSHSY and CDR2 SAAADI. Trimming took off 3 bases at V and 0 bases at J, with 5 bases between the two ends. Here the CDR3 DNA reads TGCGCCAGCAGTGACGCGATGAACACTGAAGCTTTCTTT. Its translation is CASSDAMNTEAFF.

The chain employs TRBV2 and TRBJ1-1; no clear D. V lost 2 bases, J lost 10 bases, and 17 bases lay in between. Looked up from germline, CDR1 is SNHLY and CDR2 is FYNNEI. The CDR3 totals 14 residues. As DNA, the CDR3 is TGTGCCAGCAGTGAAATCGGTTCTGGCAAGGGAGCTTTCTTT. As protein: CASSEIGSGKGAFF. The entire variable domain, with the rest obtained from reference TRBV2 and TRBJ1-1, is as follows: EPEVTQTPSHQVTQMGQEVILRCVPISNHLYFYWYRQILGQKVEFLVSFYNNEISEKSEIFDDQFSVERPDGSNFTLKIRSTKLEDSAMYFCASSEIGSGKGAFFGQGTRLTVV.

This clone occurred a few times. The chain combines TRBV9 with TRBJ2-2, with 9 bases matching TRBD2. This CDR3 has 17 amino acids. Germline V gene lookup returns CDR1 SGDLS and CDR2 YYNGEE. V lost 0 bases, J lost 4 bases, and 7 bases stayed unmatched. The CDR3 protein is CASSVDAGGPSTGELFF. The CDR3 DNA follows: TGTGCCAGCAGCGTAGATGCGGGGGGGCCGAGCACCGGGGAGCTGTTTTTT.

This clone is deemed medium-sized (0.01 to 0.1%). This chain connects TRBV29-1 to TRBJ2-7; 10 bases map to TRBD1. The V and J ends lost 7 bases and 6 bases, in that order; junction bases with no gene match: 9. The CDR3 is 13 residues long. The V gene's germline CDR1 is SQVTM and CDR2 ANQGSEA. CDR3 in amino acids: CSAYPGQGSEQYF. The CDR3 DNA follows: TGCAGCGCCTACCCGGGACAGGGGTCCGAGCAGTACTTC.

The chain carries TRBV19 and TRBJ1-1; no clear D. V lost 5 bases and J lost 1, with 17 bases in between. From germline, CDR1 is LNHDA and CDR2 SQIVND (reference sequence). The CDR3 spans 16 residues. The CDR3 DNA sequence: TGTGCCAGTAGTCCCGAGGATGCAAACCAGAACACTGAAGCTTTCTTT. Translating gives CASSPEDANQNTEAFF.

About this clone itself: One end of the junction fails to match germline, which may point to a read error. CDR3 nucleotides: TGTGCCAGCAGTGACTCGGACAACACTGAAGCTCTCTTT. This codes for CASSDSDNTEALF. The J gene is TRBJ1-1, the V gene TRBV6-4; possible D gene TRBD1, 5 bases. The CDR3 loop spans 13 amino acids. Germline lookup yields CDR1 MRHNA and CDR2 SNTAGT.

This clone is a singleton in its sample. V usage is TRBV18 and J usage is TRBJ1-1; 9 bases agree with TRBD1. After removal of 6 bases from V and 8 bases from J, the junction contained 7 bases not matched to a gene. Looked up from germline, CDR1 is KGHSH and CDR2 is LQKENI. CDR3 length equals 13 residues. CDR3 in DNA: TGTGCCAGCTCCGAGACAGGGGGATCCGAAGCTTTCTTT. This translates into CASSETGGSEAFF.

CDR3 nucleotide sequence: TGTGCCAGCTCATCTTCCCTAAACAGGGTTGAGACCCAGTACTTC. It translates to CASSSSLNRVETQYF. This chain uses TRBV18 with TRBJ2-5; a possible D gene is TRBD1 (6 bases). Germline loops: CDR1 KGHSH, CDR2 LQKENI. Trimming shortened V by 5 bases and J by 5 bases, and 18 bases separated the two germline ends. The CDR3 is 15 residues long. Variable domain in full (rest from reference TRBV18 and TRBJ2-5): NAGVMQNPRHLVRRRGQEARLRCSPMKGHSHVYWYRQLPEEGLKFMVYLQKENIIDESGMPKERFSAEFPKEGPSILRIQQVVRGDSAAYFCASSSSLNRVETQYFGPGTRLLVL.

This clone turned up a few times. The chain combines TRBV11-3 with TRBJ1-4, with D perhaps TRBD1 (6 bases). Trimming pared 5 bases from V and 7 bases from J, leaving 17 bases between. Germline values: CDR1 SGHNT, CDR2 YENEEA. CDR3 length: 15 amino acids. This CDR3 reads CASSPPGGRGEKLFF. The CDR3 region has the DNA TGTGCCAGCAGCCCCCCCGGGGGCCGAGGTGAAAAACTGTTTTTT.

The V call is TRBV10-2, the J call TRBJ2-1; 10 nucleotides match TRBD2. CDR1 WSHSY and CDR2 SAAADI come from the germline V gene. The CDR3 runs to 15 residues. The CDR3 DNA reads as TGCGCGGCTGCGAGCGGGGGGGCCTCCTACAATGAGCAGTTCTTC. Amino acids: CAAASGGASYNEQFF.

This chain links TRBV29-1 with TRBJ2-7; TRBD1 agrees at 8 bases. Germline trimming cut 6 bases from V and 4 bases from J; bases unmatched to any gene: 8. The CDR3 length is 13 residues. Germline CDR1 reads SQVTM; CDR2 reads ANQGSEA. This CDR3 reads CSVLRTGRYEQYF. CDR3 coding DNA: TGCAGCGTCCTCAGGACAGGGCGTTACGAGCAGTACTTC.

This sequence joins TRBV19 and TRBJ2-2, with 11 bases identical to TRBD1. CDR1 and CDR2 from the germline V gene are LNHDA and SQIVND (reference sequence). Trimming removed 5 bases from V and 4 bases from J; junction bases left unmatched: 27. The CDR3 extends over 23 amino acids. The CDR3 loop is CASSRKPGSFGQGADGGTGELFF. CDR3 nucleotides: TGTGCCAGTAGTCGGAAACCGGGGTCTTTTGGACAGGGGGCAGATGGGGGCACCGGGGAGCTGTTTTTT.